Reported below is one T cell receptor (beta chain). The assay was carried out at the deep level. Data came from immunoSEQ multiplex PCR; TCRdb stores just in-frame clones and leaves some out. The table records 400,000 to 600,000 clones, nearly 80% of them present only once. The data are from a study of shared clonotypes between healthy human individuals. The CDR3 extends over 14 amino acids. Germline V gene lookup returns CDR1 SGDLS and CDR2 YYNGEE. With 3 bases removed from V and 0 bases from J, the gap between germline ends came to 6 bases. This chain uses TRBV9 with TRBJ2-2; D remains ambiguous. This TCR was recovered from a woman between 40 and 50 years old in good health. Some clones in this sample may be carry-over from other donors' samples. Material: PBMCs. DNA of the CDR3: TGTGCCAGCAGCGGGTTACCGAACACCGGGGAGCTGTTTTTT. Protein: CASSGLPNTGELFF.